This entry is about one T cell receptor beta chain. What it recognizes is unknown. Germline V CDR1 and CDR2: SGHRS, YFSETQ. Trimming left V 3 bases short and J 3 bases short, with 24 bases between. CDR3 size: 18 residues. Described time point: persistent/refractory GD, antithyroid drugs over 5 years with positive TRAb. PBMC-derived RNA was used for the TCR library. The entry originates in a study of regulatory T cells in long-lasting Graves disease. Study findings and constraints: Persistent disease favored TRBV28, TRBJ1-2 and TRBJ2-5.

HTBI primers from iRepertoire and Arm-PCR of CDR3 regions yielded the TCR beta libraries. TCRdb itself ran the multiplex PCR reads through MiXCR, one entry per CDR3 protein. The repertoire holds roughly 400,000 distinct CDR3 sequences, with roughly a fifth as singletons. This clonotype was obtained from a female donor with Graves disease. The V gene is TRBV5-1, the J gene TRBJ1-1; maybe TRBD1 (6 bases). Sample: peripheral blood mononuclear cells (PBMCs), taken when the disease was refractory, from a patient treated with antithyroid drugs. CDR3: CASSSTPGHPPSDTEAFF. The CDR3 DNA follows: TGCGCCAGCAGCTCGACGCCGGGACACCCACCGTCGGACACTGAAGCTTTCTTT. Combining the CDR3 with reference TRBV5-1 and TRBJ1-1 gives the whole variable domain KAGVTQTPRYLIKTRGQQVTLSCSPISGHRSVSWYQQTPGQGLQFLFEYFSETQRNKGNFPGRFSGRQFSNSRSEMNVSTLELGDSALYLCASSSTPGHPPSDTEAFFGQGTRLTVV.